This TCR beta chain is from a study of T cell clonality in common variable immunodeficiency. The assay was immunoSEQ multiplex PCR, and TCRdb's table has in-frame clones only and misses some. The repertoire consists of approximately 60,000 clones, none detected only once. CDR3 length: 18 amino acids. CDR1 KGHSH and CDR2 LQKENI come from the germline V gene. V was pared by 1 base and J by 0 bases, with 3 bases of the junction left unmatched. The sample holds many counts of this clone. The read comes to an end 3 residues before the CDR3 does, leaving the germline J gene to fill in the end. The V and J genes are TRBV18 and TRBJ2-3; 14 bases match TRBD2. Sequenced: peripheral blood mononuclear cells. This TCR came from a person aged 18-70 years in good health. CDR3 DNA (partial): TGTGCCAGCTCACCACGGGGGACTAGCGGGGGTAGCACAGATACG. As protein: CASSPRGTSGGSTDT. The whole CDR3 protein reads CASSPRGTSGGSTDTQYF.